Listed here are 5 T cell receptor beta chains from one sample, sequenced in a study of blood T cell repertoires in COVID-19. Only in-frame clones appear in the TCRdb table, and some are missing; sequencing was by immunoSEQ multiplex PCR. The profile covers hundreds of thousands of clones, with around 88% appearing a single time and 8.8% taken by the ten largest. Material for sequencing was PBMCs or T cells enriched from blood (not recorded which). The receptor set was obtained from a man aged 35 to 55 who had recovered from COVID-19.

The chain links TRBV28 to TRBJ1-2; D possibly corresponds to TRBD1 (6 bases). The V end lost 6 bases, the J end lost 2 bases, and 13 bases lay between the germline ends. Germline V gives CDR1 MDHEN, CDR2 SYDVKM. The CDR3 sequence is 14 residues long. The CDR3 region is CASRVQGSNYGYTF. CDR3 DNA sequence: TGTGCCAGCAGAGTTCAGGGGAGCAACTATGGCTACACCTTC.

This clone came up a few times. J is TRBJ2-3 and V is TRBV6-2 or TRBV6-3; TRBD2 agrees at 8 bases. The CDR3 is 15 residues long. Germline CDR1 and CDR2: MNHEY and SVGEGT. V shed 6 bases and J 0 bases; nucleotides not matched to a gene: 5. CDR3 sequence: CASSAIAGSTDTQYF. CDR3 in DNA: TGTGCCAGCAGCGCCATAGCGGGGAGCACAGATACGCAGTATTTT.

In its sample, this clone was seen once. This chain joins TRBV3-1 (or the pseudogene TRBV3-2) and TRBJ2-1; TRBD2 matches at 12 bases. The germline gives CDR1 LGHDT, CDR2 YNNKEL (reference sequence). Germline trimming cut 2 bases from V and 2 bases from J; bases unmatched to any gene: 1. The CDR3 is 16 amino acids. The CDR3 DNA follows: TGTGCCAGCAGCCAACTAGCGGGAGGGCCCTACAATGAGCAGTTCTTC. This sequence encodes CASSQLAGGPYNEQFF.

The chain recombines TRBV11-1 with TRBJ1-1; 9 positions match TRBD1. V gave up 5 bases and J gave up 1 base; unmatched junction bases: 8. Per the germline V gene, CDR1 is SGHAT and CDR2 is FQDESV (reference sequence). CDR3 size: 16 residues. The CDR3 nucleotides are TGTGCCAGCAGCCGATACCCGACAGGGGGGAACACTGAAGCTTTCTTT. This encodes CASSRYPTGGNTEAFF. The entire variable domain, with the rest obtained from reference TRBV11-1 and TRBJ1-1, is as follows: EAEVAQSPRYKITEKSQAVAFWCDPISGHATLYWYRQILGQGPELLVQFQDESVVDDSQLPKDRFSAERLKGVDSTLKIQPAELGDSAMYLCASSRYPTGGNTEAFFGQGTRLTVV.

The chain carries TRBV7-9 and TRBJ2-1; 11 bases match TRBD2. Looked up from germline, CDR1 is SEHNR and CDR2 is FQNEAQ (reference sequence). The J segment lost 3 bases and the V segment lost 4 bases, leaving 2 bases of the junction unmatched. The length of the CDR3 is 15 residues. The CDR3 reads CASSYGTSGYNEQFF. CDR3 in DNA: TGTGCCAGCAGCTACGGGACTAGCGGCTACAATGAGCAGTTCTTC.